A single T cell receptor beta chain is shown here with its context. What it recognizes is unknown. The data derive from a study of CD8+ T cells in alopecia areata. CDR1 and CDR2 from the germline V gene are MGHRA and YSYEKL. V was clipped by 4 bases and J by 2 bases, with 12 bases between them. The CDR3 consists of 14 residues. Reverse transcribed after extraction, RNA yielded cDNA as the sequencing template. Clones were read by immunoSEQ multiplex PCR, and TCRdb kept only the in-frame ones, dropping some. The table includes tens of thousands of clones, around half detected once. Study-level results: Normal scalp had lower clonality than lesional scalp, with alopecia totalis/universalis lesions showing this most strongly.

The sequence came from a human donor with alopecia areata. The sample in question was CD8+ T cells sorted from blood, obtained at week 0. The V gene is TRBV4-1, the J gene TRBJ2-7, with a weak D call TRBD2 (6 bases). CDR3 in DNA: TGCGCCAGCAGCCTTCCCGGGGGAACCTACGAGCAGTACTTC. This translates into CASSLPGGTYEQYF.